One sample yielded the 13 T cell receptor beta chains listed below, sequenced in a study of T cells in Graves' hyperthyroidism and ophthalmopathy. TCR beta CDR3 region amplification was performed from RNA transcripts. During a first-round RT-PCR of the TCR CDR3, the HTBI primer set was used. MiXCR, applied by TCRdb to the multiplex PCR reads, yields one record per CDR3 protein. The data hold a few hundred thousand distinct CDR3 sequences, with 15% to 20% observed a single time. Sequenced: blood. Receptors were obtained from a young man with Graves' ophthalmopathy.

This clonotype was picked up many times. The chain is built from TRBV7-3 and TRBJ2-1; 8 bases map to TRBD2. Per germline, CDR1 SGHTA and CDR2 FQGTGA. The CDR3 is 15 residues long. J gave up 9 bases and V 4 bases, and 11 bases lay outside the gene matches. The CDR3 sequence: CASSSWERGTPEQFF. For the CDR3, the DNA is TGTGCCAGCAGCTCCTGGGAGCGGGGGACCCCTGAGCAGTTCTTC.

This clonotype has more than one count but fewer than ten. V usage is TRBV19 and J usage is TRBJ2-3, with TRBD1 matching over 8 bases. The CDR3 runs to 14 residues. The trim removed 4 bases at V and 6 bases at J, leaving 6 bases unmatched. Germline V gene data show CDR1 as LNHDA and CDR2 as SQIVND (reference sequence). In DNA form, the CDR3 reads TGTGCCAGTAGTAAGGACAGGGAGGTCGATACGCAGTATTTT. This gives the protein CASSKDREVDTQYF.

This clonotype was counted ten times or more. V usage is TRBV12-3 or TRBV12-4 and J usage is TRBJ2-7, with no clear D. The CDR3 spans 13 residues. V was shortened by 5 bases and J by 0 bases, with 8 bases between the two germline ends. This CDR3 is CASSRDGSYEQYF. The CDR3 DNA is TGTGCCAGCAGTCGCGACGGCTCCTACGAGCAGTACTTC.

This clonotype was recorded a few times. J is TRBJ1-6 and V is TRBV28, with D possibly TRBD1 on 5 matching bases. V was trimmed by 3 bases and J by 6 bases, leaving 15 bases between them. The CDR3 covers 16 residues. CDR1 and CDR2 from the germline V gene are MDHEN and SYDVKM. The CDR3 protein is CASSLADTGGNSPLHF. DNA for the CDR3: TGTGCCAGCAGTTTGGCGGACACCGGGGGTAATTCACCCCTCCACTTT.

Many counts were recorded for this clonotype. This chain joins TRBV5-1 and TRBJ1-6, with D maybe TRBD1 (6 bases). This CDR3 has 15 residues. V was pared by 0 bases and J by 14 bases, with 18 bases between. Germline V gene data show CDR1 as SGHRS and CDR2 as YFSETQ. CDR3 amino acids: CASSLGDTEFLSLHF. The CDR3 region has the DNA TGCGCCAGCAGCTTGGGGGACACGGAGTTTTTGTCCCTCCACTTT.

This clonotype was counted at least ten times. This chain's CDR3 is CSATPSVGEQFF. CDR3 nucleotide sequence: TGCAGTGCTACTCCCTCGGTTGGTGAGCAGTTCTTC. The chain carries TRBV20-1 and TRBJ2-1, with D hard to call. Germline V gene sequence: CDR1 DFQATT, CDR2 SNEGSKA (reference sequence). The length of the CDR3 is 12 residues. Trimming stripped 4 bases from V and 9 bases from J, with 13 bases between.

Turning to this clonotype: A read error may be the cause here, since a much bigger clone is one base away. CDR3 nucleotides: TGCAGTGCTAGCAGGGGCTATAGCAATCAGCCCCAGCATTTT. Encoded protein: CSASRGYSNQPQHF. V is TRBV20-1 and J is TRBJ1-5; possibly TRBD1 for D (6 bases). Germline values: CDR1 DFQATT, CDR2 SNEGSKA (reference sequence). V dropped 3 bases and J dropped 0 bases, with 9 bases sitting between them. This CDR3 contains 14 residues.

In its sample, this clonotype was seen many times. This chain uses TRBV5-5 with TRBJ2-3; a possible D gene is TRBD1 (6 bases). The CDR3 is 16 amino acids. The ends were cut back, 0 bases at V and 2 bases at J, with 13 bases in the middle. Germline-derived CDR1 and CDR2 are SGHKS and YYEKEE (reference sequence). The CDR3: CASSLGTAPDTDTQYF. The CDR3 nucleotides are TGTGCCAGCAGCTTGGGGACAGCGCCTGACACAGATACGCAGTATTTT.

This clonotype was observed many times. The V gene is TRBV3-1, the J gene TRBJ2-5, with 8 bases matching TRBD1. The CDR3 covers 15 residues. Germline V CDR1 and CDR2: LGHDT, YNNKEL (reference sequence). With V trimmed by 0 bases and J by 4 bases, 4 bases remained unmatched. CDR3 sequence (DNA): TGTGCCAGCAGCCAAGAACCAGGGGGCAGAGAGACCCAGTACTTC. It encodes CASSQEPGGRETQYF.

Ten or more counts support this clonotype. In nucleotides, the CDR3 is TGCGCCAGCCGCAGGGAGGGACGCGGGAGCGAAAAACTGTTTTTT. It yields the protein CASRREGRGSEKLFF. The chain has TRBV5-1 and TRBJ1-4, with D possibly TRBD1 on 5 matching bases. This CDR3 spans 15 amino acids. With 7 bases removed from V and 8 bases from J, the gap between germline ends came to 21 bases. CDR1 and CDR2 (germline): SGHRS, YFSETQ.

This clonotype occurred many times. V and J are TRBV12-3 or TRBV12-4 and TRBJ1-6; D is uncertain. Trimming cost V 3 bases and J 7 bases, with 19 bases left between them. The CDR3 sequence is 17 residues long. DNA for the CDR3: TGTGCCAGCAGTTTGGGGTCTGGTCCTACCAGAAATTCACCCCTCCACTTT. Translating it yields CASSLGSGPTRNSPLHF.

In its sample, this clonotype was seen a few times. The chain carries TRBV19 and TRBJ1-1; D is perhaps TRBD1 (5 bases). Germline V CDR1 and CDR2: LNHDA, SQIVND (reference sequence). CDR3 length: 13 amino acids. V was clipped by 3 bases and J by 6 bases, with 11 bases between them. The CDR3 coding sequence is TGTGCCAGTAGTATCGGCCCGGGGGCTGAAGCTTTCTTT. This encodes CASSIGPGAEAFF.

The chain couples TRBV29-1 to TRBJ1-1, with 7 bases fitting TRBD1. The junction had 9 bases not matched to a gene; V was cut back by 0 bases and J by 11 bases. This CDR3 region has 13 residues. CDR1 SQVTM and CDR2 ANQGSEA come from the germline V gene. The CDR3 coding sequence is TGCAGCGTTGAAGATCGACAGGGCAGAGGGGCTTTCTTT. Its translation is CSVEDRQGRGAFF.